This is a list of T cell receptor beta chains from one sample in a study of cytomegalovirus exposure and HLA in healthy donors. Repertoires were generated with immunoSEQ multiplex PCR, while TCRdb's copy carries only in-frame clones and drops some. The data show approximately 160,000 clones, roughly nine tenths seen once. Sequencing used PBMCs. These receptors all come from a woman between 18 and 30 years old in good health and CMV-seropositive. Each CDR3 is given with its conserved first and last residue. The D gene is left open where the match is weak. The listing skips clone size in some rows; elsewhere it reads once, few, many or a size class.

once	TRBV18	.	TRBJ1-1	TGTGCCAGCTCACCACTCTCATCTTTCGGGGGGGTAAACACTGAAGCTTTCTTT	CASSPLSSFGGVNTEAFF
.	TRBV7-9	.	TRBJ2-5	TGTGCCAGCAGCTTGCAGGGGATTCAAGAGACCCAGTACTTC	CASSLQGIQETQYF
.	TRBV10-3	.	TRBJ2-7	TGTGCCCCTAGGTACTCCGTGTCTTACGAGCAGTACTTC	CAPRYSVSYEQYF
.	TRBV5-4	.	TRBJ1-5	TGTGCCAGCAGCTTGGATGCTGGGGGCGGCCAGCCCCAGCATTTT	CASSLDAGGGQPQHF
.	TRBV6-5	TRBD1	TRBJ2-5	TGTGCCAGCAGTTACTCCGGACAGGGTAAAGAGACCCAGTACTTC	CASSYSGQGKETQYF
.	TRBV4-1	.	TRBJ2-7	TGCGCCAGCAGCTTCAACATCCTCTACGAGCAGTACTTC	CASSFNILYEQYF
.	TRBV11-1	TRBD2	TRBJ2-3	TGTGCCAGCAGCGTTTCTGAGCGGGCTAGCGGGGGGCCCAGAAATACGCAGTATTTT	CASSVSERASGGPRNTQYF
.	TRBV2	TRBD2	TRBJ2-2	TGTGCCAGCAGGTCGGGGCGGGAGGGGTTCGCGAACACCGGGGAGCTGTTTTTT	CASRSGREGFANTGELFF
few	TRBV10-3	.	TRBJ2-7	TGTGCCATCAGTGAGTCTTGGGTGGGGCGAAGCTCCTACGAGCAGTACTTC	CAISESWVGRSSYEQYF
.	TRBV10-3	TRBD1	TRBJ1-1	TGTGCCATCAGACTACAGGGGGCTGGTGACACTGAAGCTTTCTTT	CAIRLQGAGDTEAFF
.	TRBV10-3	TRBD1	TRBJ1-5	TGTGCCAGCAGGACAGGGACGTTAGGGAATCAGCCCCAGCATTTT	CASRTGTLGNQPQHF
.	TRBV4-1	TRBD2	TRBJ2-3	TGCGCCAGCAGCCAGGGGAGGGCCTCCACAGATACGCAGTATTTT	CASSQGRASTDTQYF
.	TRBV5-4	TRBD1	TRBJ1-2	TGTGCCAGCAGGTCCGGGACAGGGGTAGTCTATGGCTACACCTTC	CASRSGTGVVYGYTF
.	TRBV28	TRBD1	TRBJ1-2	TGTGCCAGCAGATTCCGGGACAGGGGGGATGTCTATGGCTACACCTTC	CASRFRDRGDVYGYTF
.	TRBV13	TRBD2	TRBJ2-1	TGTGCCAGCAGCTTACGGGCTAGCGGGGGGCCTTCCTACAATGAGCAGTTCTTC	CASSLRASGGPSYNEQFF
once	TRBV4-2	.	TRBJ2-7	TGTGCCAGCAGCCAAGAGTTTGCGGCCACCTACGAGCAGTACTTC	CASSQEFAATYEQYF
once	TRBV7-9	.	TRBJ2-1	TGTGCCAGCAGCTTAAGTAGAGGGGGTGAGCAGTTCTTC	CASSLSRGGEQFF
.	TRBV5-6	.	TRBJ2-3	TGTGCCAGCAGCTTCCCTGGCACAGATACGCAGTATTTT	CASSFPGTDTQYF
once	TRBV2	.	TRBJ1-1	TGTGCCAGCAGTAAGGAAGTAGGGGCTGAAGCTTTCTTT	CASSKEVGAEAFF
.	TRBV5-6	.	TRBJ1-1	TGTGCCAGCAGCGGCTTTGAGGGCACTGAAGCTTTCTTT	CASSGFEGTEAFF
.	TRBV27	TRBD2	TRBJ2-7	TGTGCCAGCAGTCCCTCCCCTTTAGCGGGGGGATACGAGCAGTACTTC	CASSPSPLAGGYEQYF
.	TRBV10-1	TRBD1	TRBJ2-1	TGCGCCAGCAGTCCCCCCGGGACAGGGGGATTGAACAATGAGCAGTTCTTC	CASSPPGTGGLNNEQFF
.	TRBV14	.	TRBJ2-2	TGTGCCAGCAGCCGGACAAAATGGGAGCTGTTTTTT	CASSRTKWELFF
.	TRBV5-4	.	TRBJ1-2	TGTGCCAGCAGCTTGGCCCGGGGAGACTATGGCTACACCTTC	CASSLARGDYGYTF
.	TRBV13	TRBD2	TRBJ2-4	TGTGCCAGCAGCCCCGGATTAGCGGGGAACATTCAGTACTTC	CASSPGLAGNIQYF
.	TRBV2	TRBD2	TRBJ2-5	TGTGCCAGCGCGGGACTAGCGGGGGGCTTGTACCAAGAGACCCAGTACTTC	CASAGLAGGLYQETQYF